The source of this T cell receptor beta chain is a study of response to subunit inactivated influenza vaccine. CDR1 and CDR2 from the germline V gene are SGHTA and FQGNSA. With 10 bases clipped from V and 2 bases from J, the junction kept 12 bases outside the gene matches. The CDR3 has 15 amino acids. Using its own MiXCR run on the RT-PCR reads, TCRdb lists one record per CDR3 protein. The sample has 500,000 to 600,000 distinct CDR3 sequences, roughly 12% seen once. The same sample was also used in a study of T cells expressing NK-cell markers. That paper notes: TCR beta cDNA was generated via 5'RACE template switching incorporating UMIs.

The rearrangement uses TRBV7-2 and TRBJ2-7, with 9 bases aligning to TRBD2. This clonotype was sampled from a man in his forties or fifties who received an inactivated influenza vaccine. This specimen consisted of PBMCs from blood, obtained on the day of vaccination. The CDR3 reads CATQVVAGGPYEQYF. The CDR3, as DNA: TGTGCCACCCAGGTAGTTGCGGGGGGGCCCTACGAGCAGTACTTC.